This T cell receptor (beta chain) was retrieved from a study of blood T cell repertoires in COVID-19. This CDR3 is built from 13 residues. The germline V gene encodes CDR1 WSHSY and CDR2 SAAADI. V lost 0 bases, J lost 7 bases, and 9 bases lay in between. The table came from immunoSEQ multiplex PCR; TCRdb's copy has only in-frame clones and leaves some out. The sample shows approximately 300,000 clones, approximately 90% of them seen only once. This receptor was obtained from a woman under 30 who had recovered from COVID-19. This sequence joins TRBV10-2 and TRBJ1-2, with no clear D. Sequencing was done on a sample of PBMCs or T cells enriched from blood (not recorded which). CDR3 residues: CASSESSQSGYTF. The CDR3 bases are TGCGCCAGCAGTGAGTCGTCACAGTCTGGCTACACCTTC.